This passage covers 12 T cell receptor beta chains from one sample sequenced in a study of CD8+ T cells in alopecia areata. Treatment described: oral pan-JAK inhibitor, 5-10 mg twice daily. Once RNA had been extracted, it was reverse transcribed into cDNA to act as the sequencing template. The assay was immunoSEQ multiplex PCR, and TCRdb's table has in-frame clones only and misses some. This table holds about 210,000 clones, roughly 56% found once. The sequences come from CD4+ T cells sorted from blood, collected at week 4, from a patient treated with tofacitinib. The receptor source for this set is a human donor with alopecia areata.

The CDR3 DNA reads TGCAGCGCAGGCAGGGGATCGAACACCGGGGAGCTGTTTTTT. Amino acids: CSAGRGSNTGELFF. The gene calls are TRBV29-1 and TRBJ2-2; perhaps TRBD1 as D (6 bases). From germline, CDR1 is SQVTM and CDR2 ANQGSEA. V lost 7 bases to trimming and J lost 0 bases, with 12 bases between them. The CDR3 consists of 14 residues.

The chain carries TRBV29-1 and TRBJ1-4; TRBD1 might be the D (6 bases). In germline, CDR1 is SQVTM, CDR2 ANQGSEA. The V end was cut by 4 bases, the J end by 0 bases, with 9 bases between. CDR3 length: 14 amino acids. The CDR3 coding sequence is TGCAGCGTTGCAAGGGACACAACTAATGAAAAACTGTTTTTT. As protein: CSVARDTTNEKLFF.

The chain uses TRBV30 and TRBJ2-1, with 7 bases lining up with TRBD1. The length of the CDR3 is 14 residues. Germline lookup yields CDR1 GTSNPN and CDR2 SVGIG (reference sequence). After removal of 7 bases from V and 7 bases from J, the junction contained 13 bases not matched to a gene. The CDR3 is CASKPGQLSNEQFF. The DNA of the CDR3 is TGTGCCTCGAAACCGGGACAGTTATCTAATGAGCAGTTCTTC.

The chain couples TRBV15 to TRBJ2-3; the match to TRBD2 covers 10 bases. The CDR3 has 16 amino acids. V lost 1 base and J lost 4; bases outside the gene matches: 5. Per germline, CDR1 LNHNV and CDR2 YYDKDF (reference sequence). The CDR3 reads CATSRGGLAGADTQYF. CDR3 sequence (DNA): TGTGCCACCAGCAGAGGAGGGCTAGCGGGGGCAGATACGCAGTATTTT. Drawing the rest from reference TRBV15 and TRBJ2-3, the complete variable domain is DAMVIQNPRYQVTQFGKPVTLSCSQTLNHNVMYWYQQKSSQAPKLLFHYYDKDFNNEADTPDNFQSRRPNTSFCFLDIRSPGLGDTAMYLCATSRGGLAGADTQYFGPGTRLTVL.

This rearrangement joins TRBV4-1 to TRBJ1-2; D might be TRBD1 (5 bases). V was cut by 2 bases and J by 4 bases, with 14 bases left in between. The CDR3 is 15 amino acids. Germline V gene sequence: CDR1 MGHRA, CDR2 YSYEKL. The CDR3 DNA reads as TGCGCCAGCAGCCAAAGTCGCAGGGAGGGCTATGGCTACACCTTC. Translation: CASSQSRREGYGYTF.

CDR3 in DNA: TGTGCCTGGAGTGTTACAGGGAACGAAGCTTTCTTT. Its translation is CAWSVTGNEAFF. This chain connects TRBV30 to TRBJ1-1; D is possibly TRBD1 (6 bases). The CDR3 totals 12 residues. Trimming removed 0 bases from V and 8 bases from J, with 10 bases in between. Germline V CDR1 and CDR2: GTSNPN, SVGIG (reference sequence). Full variable domain (missing parts from reference TRBV30 and TRBJ1-1): SQTIHQWPATLVQPVGSPLSLECTVEGTSNPNLYWYRQAAGRGLQLLFYSVGIGQISSEVPQNLSASRPQDRQFILSSKKLLLSDSGFYLCAWSVTGNEAFFGQGTRLTVV.

The chain joins TRBV30 to TRBJ2-1, with D perhaps matching TRBD2 (7 bases). The V and J ends lost 2 bases and 12 bases respectively, with 17 bases between them. CDR3 length: 13 amino acids. The germline CDR1 and CDR2 sequences are GTSNPN and SVGIG (reference sequence). The CDR3 reads CAWSRDPGGPQFF. CDR3 bases: TGTGCCTGGAGTAGGGATCCGGGGGGCCCGCAGTTCTTC.

The sample holds a few counts of this clone. J is TRBJ2-3 and V is TRBV28; 7 bases line up with TRBD2. From germline, CDR1 is MDHEN and CDR2 SYDVKM. The length of the CDR3 is 13 residues. V trimming: 4 bases; J trimming: 3 bases; junction bases outside the gene matches: 1. The CDR3: CASSWTSTDTQYF. In DNA form, the CDR3 reads TGTGCCAGCAGTTGGACTAGTACAGATACGCAGTATTTT.

In its sample, this clone was seen a few times. V usage is TRBV6-5 and J usage is TRBJ2-1, with 8 positions matching TRBD2. CDR1 and CDR2 from the germline V gene are MNHEY and SVGAGI. The CDR3 loop spans 15 amino acids. After removal of 5 bases from V and 5 bases from J, the junction contained 8 bases not matched to a gene. The CDR3 region is CASSPLRGGHNEQFF. As DNA, the CDR3 is TGTGCCAGCAGTCCTTTACGGGGGGGCCACAATGAGCAGTTCTTC.

Only a few counts were recorded for this clone. This sequence is one base from a far larger clone and is likely a read error. The J gene is TRBJ1-1, the V gene TRBV9; 8 bases match TRBD1. The V gene end was trimmed by 3 bases and the J gene end by 4 bases; junction bases not matched to a gene: 26. This CDR3 region has 21 residues. From germline, CDR1 is SGDLS and CDR2 YYNGEE. The CDR3 DNA reads as TGTGCCAGCAGCGATCACCCTCCACAGACAGGGGCCGACGCAGGTATCACTGAAGCTTTCTTT. The encoded protein is CASSDHPPQTGADAGITEAFF.

The chain employs TRBV29-1 and TRBJ2-4; D uncertain. CDR1 is SQVTM and CDR2 is ANQGSEA in the germline V gene. The CDR3 totals 13 residues. V was pared by 3 bases and J by 0 bases, with 6 bases between. The CDR3, as DNA: TGCAGCGTTGATTCGGGAGCCAAAAACATTCAGTACTTC. Amino acids: CSVDSGAKNIQYF.

J is TRBJ2-5 and V is TRBV29-1; 11 bases fit TRBD2. CDR1 is SQVTM and CDR2 is ANQGSEA in the germline V gene. J lost 5 bases, V lost 5 bases, and 7 bases had no gene match. The CDR3 is made up of 14 amino acids. CDR3 bases: TGCAGCGTTTTGAGTAGACTAGCGGGGGAGACCCAGTACTTC. Its translation: CSVLSRLAGETQYF.